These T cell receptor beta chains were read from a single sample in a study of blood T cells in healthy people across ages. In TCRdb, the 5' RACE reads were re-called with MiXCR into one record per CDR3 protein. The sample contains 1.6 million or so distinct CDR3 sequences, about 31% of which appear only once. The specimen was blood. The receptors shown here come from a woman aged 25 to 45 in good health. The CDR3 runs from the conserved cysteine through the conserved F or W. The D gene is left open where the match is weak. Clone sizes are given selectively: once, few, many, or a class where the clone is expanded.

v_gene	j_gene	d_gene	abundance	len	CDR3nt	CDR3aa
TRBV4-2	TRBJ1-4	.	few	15	TGTGCCAGCAGCCAAGAGCAAGGGGAGGGTGAAAAACTGTTTTTT	CASSQEQGEGEKLFF
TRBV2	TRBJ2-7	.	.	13	TGTGCCAGCAGGGCGACAGCTTCCTACGAGCAGTACTTC	CASRATASYEQYF
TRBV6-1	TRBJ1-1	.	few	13	TGTGCCAGCAGTGAAACAGGGCTCACTGAAGCTTTCTTT	CASSETGLTEAFF
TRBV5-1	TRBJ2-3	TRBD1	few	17	TGCGCCAGCAGCTTGGCACCACAGGGGCCCCCCACAGATACGCAGTATTTT	CASSLAPQGPPTDTQYF
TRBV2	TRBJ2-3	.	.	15	TGTGCCAGCGTCGACCCGGGACACCGGAAAGATACGCAGTATTTT	CASVDPGHRKDTQYF
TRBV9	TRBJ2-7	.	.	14	TGTGCCAGCAGCGTCGAGGACGGGCCCCACGAGCGGTACTTC	CASSVEDGPHERYF
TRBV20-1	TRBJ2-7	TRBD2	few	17	TGCAGTGCTAGAGATCGTGGTGGGCGGGAGATATCCTACGAGCAGTACTTC	CSARDRGGREISYEQYF
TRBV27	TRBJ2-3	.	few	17	TGTGCCAGCAGTCCCATACTACGGGGTGATGGTGCAGATACGCAGTATTTT	CASSPILRGDGADTQYF
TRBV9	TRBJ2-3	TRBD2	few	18	TGTGCCAGCAGCTTCGGACTAGCCGTCTCGCCCCACACAGATACGCAGTATTTT	CASSFGLAVSPHTDTQYF
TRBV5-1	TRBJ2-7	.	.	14	TGCGCCAGCAGCTTGCGAGGGACAACCCACGAGCAGTACTTC	CASSLRGTTHEQYF
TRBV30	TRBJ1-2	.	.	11	TGTGCCTGGCAGGGGTTACGAGGCTACACCTTC	CAWQGLRGYTF
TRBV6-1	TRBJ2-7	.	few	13	TGTGCCAGCAGTGGGACGGTAGCCTACGAGCAGTACTTC	CASSGTVAYEQYF
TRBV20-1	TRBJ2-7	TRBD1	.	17	TGCAGTGCTAGAGATCCCAAAGCGACAGGGGGAAGGTACGAGCAGTACTTC	CSARDPKATGGRYEQYF
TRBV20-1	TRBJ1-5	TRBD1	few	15	TGCAGTGCTAGAGGACAGGGAGGAGAGGATCAGCCCCAGCATTTT	CSARGQGGEDQPQHF
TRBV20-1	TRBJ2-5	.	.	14	TGCAGTGCTAGTCCGTTGGGGTTTCAAGAGACCCAGTACTTC	CSASPLGFQETQYF
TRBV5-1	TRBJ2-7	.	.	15	TGCGCCAGCAGCTTGGCCCCGGGGGAATCCTACGAGCAGTACTTC	CASSLAPGESYEQYF
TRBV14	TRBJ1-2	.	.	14	TGTGCCAGCAGCCCCGCCGGGTCGGCCTATGGCTACACCTTC	CASSPAGSAYGYTF
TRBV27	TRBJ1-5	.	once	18	TGTGCCAGCAGTTTAGTTCGACCCAGCAGGGATGGGGATCAGCCCCAGCATTTT	CASSLVRPSRDGDQPQHF
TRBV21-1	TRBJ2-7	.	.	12	TGTGCCCAGGGGGACATTCTCTACGAGCAGTACTTC	CAQGDILYEQYF
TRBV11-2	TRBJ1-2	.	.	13	TGTGCCAGCAGCTTATTGGGCAGAGAAAGCTACACCTTC	CASSLLGRESYTF
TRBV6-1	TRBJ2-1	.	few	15	TGTGCCAGCAGTGAGGGCAGGAGGGCCTACAATGAGCAGTTCTTC	CASSEGRRAYNEQFF
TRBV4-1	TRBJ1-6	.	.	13	TGCGCCAGCAGCCAAGATACGGGCTCACCCCTCCACTTT	CASSQDTGSPLHF
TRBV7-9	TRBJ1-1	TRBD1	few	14	TGTGCCAGCAGCTTATACGGGACAGACACTGAAGCTTTCTTT	CASSLYGTDTEAFF
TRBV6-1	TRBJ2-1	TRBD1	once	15	TGTGCCAGCAGTGTGGGGACAGGGGGAGGGTATGAGCAGTTCTTC	CASSVGTGGGYEQFF
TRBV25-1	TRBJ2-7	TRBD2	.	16	TGTGCCAGCAGTGAACTGGGTAGCGGGCAATCCTACGAGCAGTACTTC	CASSELGSGQSYEQYF
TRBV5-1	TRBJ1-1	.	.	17	TGCGCCAGCAGCTTTACCTTACGACAGGCCTCGAACACTGAAGCTTTCTTT	CASSFTLRQASNTEAFF
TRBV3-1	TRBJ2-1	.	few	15	TGTGCCAGCAGCCAAGGTCCGGGAGTCTACAATGAGCAGTTCTTC	CASSQGPGVYNEQFF
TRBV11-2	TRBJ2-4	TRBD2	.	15	TGTGCCAGCAGCTTAGAACTAGCGGGACTCAATGAGCAGTACTTC	CASSLELAGLNEQYF
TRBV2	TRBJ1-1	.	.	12	TGTGCTAAGGGTCAGGGCAGGTATGAAGCTTTCTTT	CAKGQGRYEAFF
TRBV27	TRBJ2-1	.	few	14	TGTGCCAGCAGTTTATCGGCCGGGAGTGGTGAGCAGTTCTTC	CASSLSAGSGEQFF
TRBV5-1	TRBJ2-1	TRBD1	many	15	TGCGCCAGCAGCTTCACAGGGGGCTCCTACAATGAGCAGTTCTTC	CASSFTGGSYNEQFF